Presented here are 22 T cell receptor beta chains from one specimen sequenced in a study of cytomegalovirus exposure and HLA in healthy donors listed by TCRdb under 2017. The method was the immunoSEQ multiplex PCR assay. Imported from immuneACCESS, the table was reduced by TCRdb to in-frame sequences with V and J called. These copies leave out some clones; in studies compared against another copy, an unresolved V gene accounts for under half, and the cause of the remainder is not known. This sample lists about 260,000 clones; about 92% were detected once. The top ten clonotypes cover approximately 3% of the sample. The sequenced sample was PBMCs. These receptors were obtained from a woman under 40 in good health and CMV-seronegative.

The CDR3 DNA is TGCGCCAGCAGGGGGGCCGGGACTAGCGGAGAATACTACGAGCAGTACTTC. As protein: CASRGAGTSGEYYEQYF. The V gene is TRBV5-1, the J gene TRBJ2-7; 11 nucleotides agree with TRBD2. J lost 3 bases, V lost 5 bases, and 13 bases had no gene match. This CDR3 comprises 17 residues. Germline CDR1 and CDR2: SGHRS and YFSETQ.

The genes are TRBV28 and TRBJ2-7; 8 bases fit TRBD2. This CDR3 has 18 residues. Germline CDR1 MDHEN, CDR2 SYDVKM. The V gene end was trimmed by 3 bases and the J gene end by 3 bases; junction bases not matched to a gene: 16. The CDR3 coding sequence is TGTGCCAGCAGTTTTATCGCTAATAGCGGGATGGAGGTCTACGAGCAGTACTTC. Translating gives CASSFIANSGMEVYEQYF.

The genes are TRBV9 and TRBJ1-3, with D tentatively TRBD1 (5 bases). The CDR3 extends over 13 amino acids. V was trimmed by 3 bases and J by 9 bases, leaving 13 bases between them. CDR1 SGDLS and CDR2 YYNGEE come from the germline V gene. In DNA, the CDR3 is TGTGCCAGCAGCGCCTCCGGGGGGGGCACCATATATTTT. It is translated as CASSASGGGTIYF.

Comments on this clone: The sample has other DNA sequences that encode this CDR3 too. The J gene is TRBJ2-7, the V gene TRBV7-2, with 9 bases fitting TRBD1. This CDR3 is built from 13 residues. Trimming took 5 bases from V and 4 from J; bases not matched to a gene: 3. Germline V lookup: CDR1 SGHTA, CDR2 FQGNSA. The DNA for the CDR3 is TGTGCCAGCAGCCTGGACAGGGGATACGAGCAGTACTTC. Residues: CASSLDRGYEQYF.

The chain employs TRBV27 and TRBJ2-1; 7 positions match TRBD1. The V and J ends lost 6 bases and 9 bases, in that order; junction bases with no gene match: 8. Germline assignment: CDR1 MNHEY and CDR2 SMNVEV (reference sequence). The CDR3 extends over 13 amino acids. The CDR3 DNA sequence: TGTGCCAGCAGACCTACAGGGGTCGGTGAGCAGTTCTTC. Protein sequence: CASRPTGVGEQFF.

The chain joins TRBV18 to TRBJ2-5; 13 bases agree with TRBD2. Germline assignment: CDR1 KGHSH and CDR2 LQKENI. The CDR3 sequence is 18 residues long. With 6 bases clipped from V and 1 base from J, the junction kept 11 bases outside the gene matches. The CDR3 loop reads CASSYWTSGRGGQETQYF. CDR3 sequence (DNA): TGTGCCAGCTCCTACTGGACTAGCGGGAGAGGTGGCCAAGAGACCCAGTACTTC.

In DNA form, the CDR3 reads TGTGCCAGCAGTCGGACAGATGATCAGCCCCAGCATTTT. Translation: CASSRTDDQPQHF. The rearrangement links TRBV28 to TRBJ1-5, with D possibly being TRBD1 (6 bases). V was clipped by 5 bases and J by 5 bases, with 10 bases between them. This CDR3 contains 13 residues. Germline CDR1 and CDR2: MDHEN and SYDVKM.

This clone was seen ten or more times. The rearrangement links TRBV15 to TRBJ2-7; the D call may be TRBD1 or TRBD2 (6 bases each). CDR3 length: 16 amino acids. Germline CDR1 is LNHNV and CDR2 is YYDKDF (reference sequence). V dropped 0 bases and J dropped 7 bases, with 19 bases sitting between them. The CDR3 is CATSRDWGRGGQEQYF. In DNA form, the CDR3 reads TGTGCCACCAGCAGAGATTGGGGCCGAGGGGGGCAAGAGCAGTACTTC.

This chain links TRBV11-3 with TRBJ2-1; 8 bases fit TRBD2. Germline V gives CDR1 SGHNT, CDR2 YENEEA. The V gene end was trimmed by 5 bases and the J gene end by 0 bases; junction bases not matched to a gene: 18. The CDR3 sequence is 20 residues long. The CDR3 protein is CASSRRLAISTSRSYNEQFF. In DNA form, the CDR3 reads TGTGCCAGCAGCCGAAGACTAGCGATCTCCACATCCCGCTCCTACAATGAGCAGTTCTTC.

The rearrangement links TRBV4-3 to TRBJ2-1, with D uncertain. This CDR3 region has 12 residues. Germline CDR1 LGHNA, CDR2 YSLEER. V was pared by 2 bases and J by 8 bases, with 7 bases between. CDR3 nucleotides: TGCGCCAGCAGCCAACTTCGGGATGAGCAGTTCTTC. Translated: CASSQLRDEQFF.

The CDR3: CASSPRDRHYEQYF. The CDR3 coding sequence is TGTGCCAGCAGCCCCCGGGACAGACACTACGAGCAGTACTTC. The chain combines TRBV2 with TRBJ2-7; TRBD1 matches 7 bases. Germline loops: CDR1 SNHLY, CDR2 FYNNEI. Trimming at V came to 6 bases and at J to 3 bases, leaving 8 bases not matched to a gene. This CDR3 is 14 amino acids long.

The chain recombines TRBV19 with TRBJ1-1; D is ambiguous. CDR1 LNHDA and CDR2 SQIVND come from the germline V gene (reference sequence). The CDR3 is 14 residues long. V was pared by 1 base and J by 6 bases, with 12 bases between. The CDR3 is CASSIGRTLPEAFF. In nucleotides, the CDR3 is TGTGCCAGTAGTATAGGTAGGACCCTCCCTGAAGCTTTCTTT.

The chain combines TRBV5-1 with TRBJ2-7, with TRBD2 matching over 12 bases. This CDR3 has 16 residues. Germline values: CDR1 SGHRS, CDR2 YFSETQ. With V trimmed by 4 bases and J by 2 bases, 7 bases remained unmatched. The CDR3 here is CASSQGLAGGTYEQYF. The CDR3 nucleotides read TGCGCCAGCAGCCAGGGACTAGCGGGCGGAACCTACGAGCAGTACTTC.

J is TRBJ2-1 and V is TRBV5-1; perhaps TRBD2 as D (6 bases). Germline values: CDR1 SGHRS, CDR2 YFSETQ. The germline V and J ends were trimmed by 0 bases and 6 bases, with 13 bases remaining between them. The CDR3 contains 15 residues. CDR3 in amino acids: CASSLAQLGGNEQFF. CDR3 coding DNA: TGCGCCAGCAGCTTGGCCCAGCTGGGAGGCAATGAGCAGTTCTTC.

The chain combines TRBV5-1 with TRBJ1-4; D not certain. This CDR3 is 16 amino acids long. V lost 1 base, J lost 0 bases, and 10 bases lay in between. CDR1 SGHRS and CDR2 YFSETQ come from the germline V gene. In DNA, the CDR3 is TGCGCCAGCAGCTTGTCACCCCCGGCAACTAATGAAAAACTGTTTTTT. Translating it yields CASSLSPPATNEKLFF. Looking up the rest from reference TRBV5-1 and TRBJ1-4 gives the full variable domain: KAGVTQTPRYLIKTRGQQVTLSCSPISGHRSVSWYQQTPGQGLQFLFEYFSETQRNKGNFPGRFSGRQFSNSRSEMNVSTLELGDSALYLCASSLSPPATNEKLFFGSGTQLSVL.

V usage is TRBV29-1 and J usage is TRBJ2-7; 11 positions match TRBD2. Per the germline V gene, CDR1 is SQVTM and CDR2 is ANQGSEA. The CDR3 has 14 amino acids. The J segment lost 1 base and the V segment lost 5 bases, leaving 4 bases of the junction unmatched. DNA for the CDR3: TGCAGCGTTCAGGGACTAGCGGTATCCTACGAGCAGTACTTC. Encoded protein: CSVQGLAVSYEQYF.

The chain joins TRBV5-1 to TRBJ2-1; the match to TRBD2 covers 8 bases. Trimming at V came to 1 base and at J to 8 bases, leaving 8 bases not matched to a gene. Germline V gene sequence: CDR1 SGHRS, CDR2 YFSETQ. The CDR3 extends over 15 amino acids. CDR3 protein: CASSLWSGSFYEQFF. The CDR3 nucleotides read TGCGCCAGCAGCTTGTGGAGCGGGAGTTTTTATGAGCAGTTCTTC.

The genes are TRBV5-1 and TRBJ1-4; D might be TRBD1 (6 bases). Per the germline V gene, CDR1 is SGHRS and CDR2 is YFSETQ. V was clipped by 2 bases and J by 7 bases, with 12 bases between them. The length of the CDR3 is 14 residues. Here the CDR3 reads CASSLQGYGEKLFF. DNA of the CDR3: TGCGCCAGCAGCTTACAGGGTTATGGTGAAAAACTGTTTTTT.

Written as DNA, the CDR3 is TGTGCCACCCGGACAGGGGGATCCTACGAGCAGTACTTC. This sequence encodes CATRTGGSYEQYF. V gene TRBV27 combines with J gene TRBJ2-7; 10 bases are shared with TRBD1. This CDR3 comprises 13 residues. The V gene's germline CDR1 is MNHEY and CDR2 SMNVEV (reference sequence). The V and J ends lost 10 bases and 1 base, in that order; junction bases with no gene match: 4.

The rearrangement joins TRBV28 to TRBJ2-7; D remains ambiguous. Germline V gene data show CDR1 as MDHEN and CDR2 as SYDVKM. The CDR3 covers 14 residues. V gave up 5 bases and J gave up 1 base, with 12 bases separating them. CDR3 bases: TGTGCCAGCAGTCTCGTCGCGGAATCCTACGAGCAGTACTTC. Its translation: CASSLVAESYEQYF. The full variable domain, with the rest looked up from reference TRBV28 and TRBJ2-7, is DVKVTQSSRYLVKRTGEKVFLECVQDMDHENMFWYRQDPGLGLRLIYFSYDVKMKEKGDIPEGYSVSREKKERFSLILESASTNQTSMYLCASSLVAESYEQYFGPGTRLTVT.

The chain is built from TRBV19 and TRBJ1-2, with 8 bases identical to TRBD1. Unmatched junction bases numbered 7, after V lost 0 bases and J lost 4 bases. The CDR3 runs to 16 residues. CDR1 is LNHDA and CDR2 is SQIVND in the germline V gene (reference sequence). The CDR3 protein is CASSIDPQGGPYGYTF. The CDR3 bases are TGTGCCAGTAGTATAGATCCACAGGGGGGACCCTATGGCTACACCTTC.

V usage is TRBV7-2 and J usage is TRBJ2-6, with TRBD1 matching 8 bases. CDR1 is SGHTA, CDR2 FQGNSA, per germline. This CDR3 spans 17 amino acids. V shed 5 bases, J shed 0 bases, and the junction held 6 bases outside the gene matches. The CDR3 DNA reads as TGTGCCAGCAGCATTGGGACAGGTCCCTCTGGGGCCAACGTCCTGACTTTC. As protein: CASSIGTGPSGANVLTF.